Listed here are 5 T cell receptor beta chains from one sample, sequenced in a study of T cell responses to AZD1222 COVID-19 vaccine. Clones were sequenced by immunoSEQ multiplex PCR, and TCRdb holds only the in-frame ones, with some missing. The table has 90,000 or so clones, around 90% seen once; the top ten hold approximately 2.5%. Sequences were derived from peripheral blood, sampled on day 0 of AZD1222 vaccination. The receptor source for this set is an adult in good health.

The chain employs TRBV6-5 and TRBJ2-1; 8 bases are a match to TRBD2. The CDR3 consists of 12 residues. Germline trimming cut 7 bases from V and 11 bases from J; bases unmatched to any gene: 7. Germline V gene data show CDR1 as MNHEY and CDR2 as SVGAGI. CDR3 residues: CASKPRGGQQFF. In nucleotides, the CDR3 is TGTGCCAGCAAACCCCGGGGGGGGCAGCAGTTCTTC.

In DNA form, the CDR3 reads TGTGCCAGCAGCCAAGAAGTCTTGGGGCGGGGGAACTATGGCTACACCTTC. Protein: CASSQEVLGRGNYGYTF. The chain recombines TRBV4-2 with TRBJ1-2, with D possibly matching TRBD1 (5 bases). The V end was cut by 0 bases, the J end by 2 bases, with 16 bases between. In germline, CDR1 is LGHNA, CDR2 YNFKEQ. The CDR3 is 17 residues long.

The CDR3 DNA reads TGTGCCAGCAGCACCCGGGACAGAGTGGGCACAGATACGCAGTATTTT. It specifies CASSTRDRVGTDTQYF. The rearrangement joins TRBV11-2 to TRBJ2-3; 7 nucleotides match TRBD1. The CDR3 is 16 residues long. V was clipped by 5 bases and J by 1 base; unmatched bases: 9. Germline CDR1 is SGHAT and CDR2 is FQNNGV. The whole variable domain, remainder taken from reference TRBV11-2 and TRBJ2-3, is EAGVAQSPRYKIIEKRQSVAFWCNPISGHATLYWYQQILGQGPKLLIQFQNNGVVDDSQLPKDRFSAERLKGVDSTLKIQPAKLEDSAVYLCASSTRDRVGTDTQYFGPGTRLTVL.

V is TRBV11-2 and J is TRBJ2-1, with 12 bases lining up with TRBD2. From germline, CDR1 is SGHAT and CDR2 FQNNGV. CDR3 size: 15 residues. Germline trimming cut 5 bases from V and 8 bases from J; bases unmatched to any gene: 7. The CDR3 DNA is TGTGCCAGCAGCCCCCTAGCGGGAGGGAGCCATGAGCAGTTCTTC. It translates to CASSPLAGGSHEQFF.

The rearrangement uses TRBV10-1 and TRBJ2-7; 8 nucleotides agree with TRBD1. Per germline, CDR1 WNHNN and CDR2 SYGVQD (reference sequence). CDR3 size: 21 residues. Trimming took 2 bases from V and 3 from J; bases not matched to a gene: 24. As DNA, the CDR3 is TGCGCCAGCAGTGAGGGTAAAGGCACGCCTCCCCGGGGACAGGAGTACTACGAGCAGTACTTC. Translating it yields CASSEGKGTPPRGQEYYEQYF.